These T cell receptor beta chains were read from a single sample in a study of glioma-infiltrating T cells. MiXCR, applied by TCRdb to the multiplex PCR reads, yields one record per CDR3 protein. The data show around 140,000 distinct CDR3 sequences, about two fifths seen once. Sequenced: glioma tissue, nonneoplastic brain tissue, or PBMCs (not recorded which). These receptors all stem from a human donor with low-grade glioma or glioblastoma, undergoing nonglioma brain surgery, or in good health (not recorded which). CDR3s include the opening cysteine and the closing phenylalanine or tryptophan. The D gene is left open where the match is weak. Not every row has a clone size; where given, it reads once, few, many or a size class.

CDR3,DNA,J,V,D,length,size
CASSEQDLYGYTF,TGTGCCAGCAGTGAACAGGACCTCTATGGCTACACCTTC,TRBJ1-2,TRBV6-1,.,13,.
CASSFYWTGGSNQPQHF,TGTGCCAGCAGTTTCTATTGGACAGGGGGAAGTAATCAGCCCCAGCATTTT,TRBJ1-5,TRBV28,TRBD1,17,few
CASSARGSLGNQPQHF,TGTGCCAGCAGCGCCCGTGGTTCCCTTGGCAATCAGCCCCAGCATTTT,TRBJ1-5,TRBV7-3,.,16,few
CASSAEDNQPQHF,TGTGCCAGCAGTGCAGAGGACAATCAGCCCCAGCATTTT,TRBJ1-5,TRBV2,.,13,few
CASSFTGHQDSPLHF,TGTGCCAGCAGTTTCACCGGACATCAGGATTCACCCCTCCACTTT,TRBJ1-6,TRBV27,.,15,.
CATSSAHLQGAQAFF,TGTGCCACCAGCAGCGCCCATCTACAGGGGGCTCAAGCTTTCTTT,TRBJ1-1,TRBV15,TRBD1,15,once
CASSLLGENSPLHF,TGTGCCAGCAGTTTATTGGGAGAGAATTCACCCCTCCACTTT,TRBJ1-6,TRBV27,.,14,few
CASSGGQGTSYEQYF,TGTGCCAGCAGTGGAGGACAGGGGACTTCCTACGAGCAGTACTTC,TRBJ2-7,TRBV2,TRBD1,15,.
CASSLRQVTEAFF,TGTGCCAGCAGTTTAAGACAGGTCACTGAAGCTTTCTTT,TRBJ1-1,TRBV27,.,13,.
CATSSGTASSYEQYF,TGTGCCACCTCCTCCGGGACGGCGAGCTCCTACGAGCAGTACTTC,TRBJ2-7,TRBV24-1,.,15,.
CASRLTVSNQPQHF,TGTGCCAGCAGGCTGACGGTTAGCAATCAGCCCCAGCATTTT,TRBJ1-5,TRBV6-1,.,14,.
CAISERAGGLSNTEAFF,TGTGCCATCAGTGAGCGGGCGGGGGGACTTTCGAACACTGAAGCTTTCTTT,TRBJ1-1,TRBV10-3,.,17,.
CASSPGTSGRLPEKLFF,TGTGCCAGCAGCCCAGGAACGTCCGGACGCCTACCCGAAAAACTGTTTTTT,TRBJ1-4,TRBV7-3,.,17,.
CASSPTTGEGTQYF,TGTGCCAGCTCACCAACAACGGGAGAGGGGACCCAGTACTTC,TRBJ2-5,TRBV18,.,14,few
CSAAILRGFQETQYF,TGCAGTGCCGCCATCCTCAGGGGGTTCCAAGAGACCCAGTACTTC,TRBJ2-5,TRBV20-1,TRBD1,15,few
CSATGTSSYEQYF,TGCAGTGCAACCGGGACAAGTTCCTACGAGCAGTACTTC,TRBJ2-7,TRBV20-1,.,13,few
CASSFSRGSTEQYF,TGTGCCAGCAGTTTCTCCAGGGGATCAACCGAGCAGTACTTC,TRBJ2-7,TRBV6-2/TRBV6-3,.,14,.
CSAPESYEQYF,TGCAGTGCTCCAGAGTCCTACGAGCAGTACTTC,TRBJ2-7,TRBV20-1,.,11,.
CASSGGYRWSSYNSPLHF,TGTGCCAGCAGCGGGGGCTACCGCTGGAGCTCCTATAATTCACCCCTCCACTTT,TRBJ1-6,TRBV7-9,.,18,.
CASSPTRSGANVLTF,TGTGCCAGCTCACCTACCCGCTCTGGGGCCAACGTCCTGACTTTC,TRBJ2-6,TRBV18,.,15,.
CASSDQTGVVYTEAFF,TGTGCCAGCAGTGACCAGACAGGGGTCGTGTACACTGAAGCTTTCTTT,TRBJ1-1,TRBV6-1,TRBD1,16,.
CAGSLRTSGYEQYF,TGTGCCGGCAGCCTACGGACTAGCGGGTACGAGCAGTACTTC,TRBJ2-7,TRBV7-2,TRBD2,14,once
CASSPGNYGYTF,TGTGCCAGCAGTCCGGGGAACTATGGCTACACCTTC,TRBJ1-2,TRBV28,.,12,many
CASSPMGGRTEAFF,TGTGCCAGCAGCCCCATGGGGGGACGAACTGAAGCTTTCTTT,TRBJ1-1,TRBV6-2/TRBV6-3,.,14,few
CASSLNGLASTDTQYF,TGTGCCAGCAGTTTAAACGGACTAGCGAGCACAGATACGCAGTATTTT,TRBJ2-3,TRBV12-3/TRBV12-4,TRBD2,16,few
CAIRQGESYNEQFF,TGTGCCATCAGGCAGGGGGAATCCTACAATGAGCAGTTCTTC,TRBJ2-1,TRBV10-3,TRBD1,14,.
CASSLNTVSTEAFF,TGTGCCAGCAGCTTAAATACTGTTTCTACTGAAGCTTTCTTT,TRBJ1-1,TRBV7-2,.,14,few
CASLSPGSLETQYF,TGTGCCAGCCTATCTCCGGGGTCTTTAGAGACCCAGTACTTC,TRBJ2-5,TRBV28,.,14,.
CASSLVHTDTQYF,TGTGCCAGCAGTCTGGTACACACAGATACGCAGTATTTT,TRBJ2-3,TRBV6-1,.,13,.
CASSLFGYEQYF,TGTGCCAGCAGTTTATTTGGATACGAGCAGTACTTC,TRBJ2-7,TRBV28,.,12,few
CASSSRGASNSNQPQHF,TGTGCCAGCAGTTCCCGGGGGGCCTCAAATAGCAATCAGCCCCAGCATTTT,TRBJ1-5,TRBV6-1,.,17,.
CASRTSGSDTQYF,TGTGCCAGCAGGACTAGCGGGAGCGATACGCAGTATTTT,TRBJ2-3,TRBV6-1,TRBD2,13,many
CASSVGQGGPYEQYF,TGTGCCAGCAGCGTGGGACAGGGGGGCCCCTACGAGCAGTACTTC,TRBJ2-7,TRBV7-8,TRBD1,15,.
CARRMTSINEQFF,TGTGCCCGCAGGATGACTAGCATCAATGAGCAGTTCTTC,TRBJ2-1,TRBV2,TRBD2,13,.
CASSARGGFEAFF,TGTGCCAGCAGTGCCAGGGGGGGGTTTGAAGCTTTCTTT,TRBJ1-1,TRBV27,TRBD1,13,few
CSARLAAYNEQFF,TGCAGTGCTAGACTAGCGGCCTACAATGAGCAGTTCTTC,TRBJ2-1,TRBV20-1,TRBD2,13,.
CASSQVGGQETQYF,TGCGCCAGCAGCCAAGTCGGAGGTCAAGAGACCCAGTACTTC,TRBJ2-5,TRBV4-3,.,14,few
CASSSLTSGDSVF,TGTGCCAGCAGCTCCTTGACTAGCGGGGATTCGGTCTTC,TRBJ2-1,TRBV7-2,TRBD2,13,few
CSARVRGFTDTQYF,TGCAGTGCTAGAGTCAGGGGGTTCACAGATACGCAGTATTTT,TRBJ2-3,TRBV20-1,TRBD1,14,.
CASKGQDQPQHF,TGTGCCAGCAAGGGTCAGGATCAGCCCCAGCATTTT,TRBJ1-5,TRBV6-2/TRBV6-3,.,12,.
CASSPQGQETQYF,TGTGCCAGCAGTCCCCAGGGGCAAGAGACCCAGTACTTC,TRBJ2-5,TRBV6-5,.,13,few
CASSLDFRANQPQHF,TGCGCCAGCAGCCTCGATTTCAGGGCGAATCAGCCCCAGCATTTT,TRBJ1-5,TRBV4-1,.,15,few
CAWSVQTVYEQYF,TGTGCCTGGAGTGTTCAGACGGTCTACGAGCAGTACTTC,TRBJ2-7,TRBV30,.,13,.
CASSLARDRSYNEQFF,TGTGCCAGCAGCTTAGCCCGGGATAGATCCTACAATGAGCAGTTCTTC,TRBJ2-1,TRBV7-2,.,16,.
CASSTTGNSNQPQHF,TGTGCCAGCAGCACGACAGGTAATAGCAATCAGCCCCAGCATTTT,TRBJ1-5,TRBV27,.,15,.
CASSLGSSSYNEKFF,TGTGCCAGCAGCTTAGGCAGTAGCTCCTACAATGAGAAGTTCTTC,TRBJ2-1,TRBV7-7,.,15,once
CASSPESGWNGYTF,TGTGCCAGCAGCCCCGAGAGTGGGTGGAATGGCTACACCTTC,TRBJ1-2,TRBV7-2,.,14,.
CASSLTDRYQPQHF,TGTGCCAGCAGTTTGACGGACAGGTATCAGCCCCAGCATTTT,TRBJ1-5,TRBV28,TRBD1,14,.
CSARTSYNEQFF,TGCAGTGCTCGGACCTCCTACAATGAGCAGTTCTTC,TRBJ2-1,TRBV20-1,.,12,few
CASTLTLGSDRTSSYEQYF,TGTGCCAGCACCCTTACCCTTGGTTCGGATCGGACCAGCTCCTACGAGCAGTACTTC,TRBJ2-7,TRBV27,.,19,few